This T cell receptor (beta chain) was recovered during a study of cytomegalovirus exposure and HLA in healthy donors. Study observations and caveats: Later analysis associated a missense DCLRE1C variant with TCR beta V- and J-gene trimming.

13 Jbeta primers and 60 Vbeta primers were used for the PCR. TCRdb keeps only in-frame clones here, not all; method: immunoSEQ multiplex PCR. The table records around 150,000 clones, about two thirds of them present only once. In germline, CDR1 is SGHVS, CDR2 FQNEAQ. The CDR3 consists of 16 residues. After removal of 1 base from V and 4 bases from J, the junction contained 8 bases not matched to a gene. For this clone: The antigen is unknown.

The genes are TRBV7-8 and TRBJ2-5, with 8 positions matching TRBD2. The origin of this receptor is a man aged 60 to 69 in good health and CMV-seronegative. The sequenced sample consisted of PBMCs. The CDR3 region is CASSLESGGPGETQYF. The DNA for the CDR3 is TGTGCCAGCAGCTTAGAGTCGGGAGGGCCGGGAGAGACCCAGTACTTC.